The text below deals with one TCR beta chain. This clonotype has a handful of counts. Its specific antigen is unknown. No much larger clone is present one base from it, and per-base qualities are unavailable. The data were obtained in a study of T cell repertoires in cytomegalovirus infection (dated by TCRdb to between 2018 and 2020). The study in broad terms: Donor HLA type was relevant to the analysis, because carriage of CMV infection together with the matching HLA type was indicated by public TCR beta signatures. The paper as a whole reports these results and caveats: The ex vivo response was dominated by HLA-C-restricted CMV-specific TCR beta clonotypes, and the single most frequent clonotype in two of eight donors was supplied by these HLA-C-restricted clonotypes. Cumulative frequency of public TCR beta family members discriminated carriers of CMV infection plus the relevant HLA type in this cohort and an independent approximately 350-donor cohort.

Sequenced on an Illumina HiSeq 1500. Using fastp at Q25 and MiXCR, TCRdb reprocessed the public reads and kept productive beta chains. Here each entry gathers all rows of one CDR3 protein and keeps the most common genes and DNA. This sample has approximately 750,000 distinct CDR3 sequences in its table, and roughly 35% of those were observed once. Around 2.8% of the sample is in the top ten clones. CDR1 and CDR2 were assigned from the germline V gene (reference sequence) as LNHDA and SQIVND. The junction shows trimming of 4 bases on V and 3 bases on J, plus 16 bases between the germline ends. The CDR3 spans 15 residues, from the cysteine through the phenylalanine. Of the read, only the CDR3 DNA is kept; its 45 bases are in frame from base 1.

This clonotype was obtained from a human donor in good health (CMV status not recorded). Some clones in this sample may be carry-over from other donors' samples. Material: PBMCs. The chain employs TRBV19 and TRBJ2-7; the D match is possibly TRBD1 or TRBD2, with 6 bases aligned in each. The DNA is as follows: TGTGCCAGTAGTAGAGGGGGGCTAGACCTCTACGAGCAGTACTTC. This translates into CASSRGGLDLYEQYF.